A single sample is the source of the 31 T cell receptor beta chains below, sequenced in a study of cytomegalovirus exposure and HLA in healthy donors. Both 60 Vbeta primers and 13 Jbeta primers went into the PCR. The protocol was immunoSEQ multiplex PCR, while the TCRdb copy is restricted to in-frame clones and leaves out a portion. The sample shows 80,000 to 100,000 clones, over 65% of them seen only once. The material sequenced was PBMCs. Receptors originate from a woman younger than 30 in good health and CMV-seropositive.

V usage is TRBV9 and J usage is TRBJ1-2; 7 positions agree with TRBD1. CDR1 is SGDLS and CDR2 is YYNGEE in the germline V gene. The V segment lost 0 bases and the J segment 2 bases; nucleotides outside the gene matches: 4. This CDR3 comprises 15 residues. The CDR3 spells CASSVGPGQNYGYTF. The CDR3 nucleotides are TGTGCCAGCAGCGTAGGGCCGGGACAGAACTATGGCTACACCTTC.

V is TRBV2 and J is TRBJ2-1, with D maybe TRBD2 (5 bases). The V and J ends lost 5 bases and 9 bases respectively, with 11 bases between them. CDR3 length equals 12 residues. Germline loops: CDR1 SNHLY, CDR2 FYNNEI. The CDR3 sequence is CASSLLASEQFF. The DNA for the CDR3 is TGTGCCAGCAGTCTTCTAGCTAGTGAGCAGTTCTTC.

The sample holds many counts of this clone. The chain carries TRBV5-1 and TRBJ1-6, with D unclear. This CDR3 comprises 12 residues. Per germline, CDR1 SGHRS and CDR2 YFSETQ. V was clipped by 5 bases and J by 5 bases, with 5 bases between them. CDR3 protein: CASRRHNSPLHF. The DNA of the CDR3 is TGCGCCAGCAGGAGGCATAATTCACCCCTCCACTTT.

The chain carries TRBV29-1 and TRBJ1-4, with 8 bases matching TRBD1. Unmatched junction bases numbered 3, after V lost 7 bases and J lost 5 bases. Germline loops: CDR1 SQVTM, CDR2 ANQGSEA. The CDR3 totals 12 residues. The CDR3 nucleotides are TGCAGCGCAGGGGGCGCCAATGAAAAACTGTTTTTT. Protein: CSAGGANEKLFF.

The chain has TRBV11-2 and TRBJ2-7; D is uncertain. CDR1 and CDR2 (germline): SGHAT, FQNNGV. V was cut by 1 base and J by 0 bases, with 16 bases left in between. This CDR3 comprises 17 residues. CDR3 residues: CASSLGRRQSFSYEQYF. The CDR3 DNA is TGTGCCAGCAGCTTAGGGAGACGGCAGTCTTTCTCCTACGAGCAGTACTTC.

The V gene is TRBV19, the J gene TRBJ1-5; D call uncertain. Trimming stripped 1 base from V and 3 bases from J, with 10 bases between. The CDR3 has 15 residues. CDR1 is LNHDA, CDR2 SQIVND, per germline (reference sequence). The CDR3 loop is CASSIADGFNQPQHF. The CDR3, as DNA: TGTGCCAGTAGTATAGCCGACGGGTTCAATCAGCCCCAGCATTTT.

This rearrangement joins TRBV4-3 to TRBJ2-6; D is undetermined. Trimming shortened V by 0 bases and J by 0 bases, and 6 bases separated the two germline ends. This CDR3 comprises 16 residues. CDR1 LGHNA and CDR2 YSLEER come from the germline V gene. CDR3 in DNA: TGCGCCAGCAGCCAAGATGCTAGCTCTGGGGCCAACGTCCTGACTTTC. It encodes CASSQDASSGANVLTF.

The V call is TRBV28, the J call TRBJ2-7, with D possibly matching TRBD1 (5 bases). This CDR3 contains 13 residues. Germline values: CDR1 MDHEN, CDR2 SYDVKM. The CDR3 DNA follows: TGTGCTGCCGGGTCAGGGAAAGGACGCGAGCAGTACTTC. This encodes CAAGSGKGREQYF.

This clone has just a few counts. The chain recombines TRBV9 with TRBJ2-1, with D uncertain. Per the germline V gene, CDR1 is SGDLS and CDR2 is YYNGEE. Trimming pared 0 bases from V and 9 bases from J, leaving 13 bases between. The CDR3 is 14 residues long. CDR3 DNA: TGTGCCAGCAGCGTAGTCGGCGTCCCGGGTGAGCAGTTCTTC. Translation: CASSVVGVPGEQFF.

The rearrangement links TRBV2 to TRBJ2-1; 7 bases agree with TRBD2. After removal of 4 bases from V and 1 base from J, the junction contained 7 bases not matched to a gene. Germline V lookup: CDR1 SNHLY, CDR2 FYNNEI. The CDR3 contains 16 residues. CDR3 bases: TGTGCCAGCAGTGGGGGCGGCGGGAGTTCCTACAATGAGCAGTTCTTC. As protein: CASSGGGGSSYNEQFF.

The DNA for the CDR3 is TGTGCCAGCAGCTTAGTTAGCAGGGGGGACACTGAAGCTTTCTTT. Its protein is CASSLVSRGDTEAFF. The rearrangement uses TRBV7-3 and TRBJ1-1, with 7 positions matching TRBD1. V gave up 2 bases and J gave up 3 bases; unmatched junction bases: 6. Germline V CDR1 and CDR2: SGHTA, FQGTGA. CDR3 size: 15 residues.

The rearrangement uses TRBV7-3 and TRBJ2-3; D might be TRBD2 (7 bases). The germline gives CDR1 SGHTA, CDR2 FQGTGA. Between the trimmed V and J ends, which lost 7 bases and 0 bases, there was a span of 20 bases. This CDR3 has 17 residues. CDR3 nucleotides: TGTGCCAGCACCCGGGGAGGGGGGCCTTTTAGCACAGATACGCAGTATTTT. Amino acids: CASTRGGGPFSTDTQYF.

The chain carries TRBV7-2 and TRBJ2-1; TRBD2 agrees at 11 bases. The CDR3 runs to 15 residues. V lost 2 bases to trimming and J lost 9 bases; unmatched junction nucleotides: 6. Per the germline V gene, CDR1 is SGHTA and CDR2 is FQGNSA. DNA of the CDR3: TGTGCCAGCAGCTTAAGGGCTAGCGGGAGGTTTGAGCAGTTCTTC. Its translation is CASSLRASGRFEQFF. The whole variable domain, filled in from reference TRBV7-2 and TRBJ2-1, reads GAGVSQSPSNKVTEKGKDVELRCDPISGHTALYWYRQSLGQGLEFLIYFQGNSAPDKSGLPSDRFSAERTGGSVSTLTIQRTQQEDSAVYLCASSLRASGRFEQFFGPGTRLTVL.

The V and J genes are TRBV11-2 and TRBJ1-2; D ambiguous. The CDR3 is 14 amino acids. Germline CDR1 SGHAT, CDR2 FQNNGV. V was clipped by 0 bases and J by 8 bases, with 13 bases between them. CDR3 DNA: TGTGCCAGCAGCTTAGATCCCCTCGGTACCGGCTACACCTTC. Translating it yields CASSLDPLGTGYTF.

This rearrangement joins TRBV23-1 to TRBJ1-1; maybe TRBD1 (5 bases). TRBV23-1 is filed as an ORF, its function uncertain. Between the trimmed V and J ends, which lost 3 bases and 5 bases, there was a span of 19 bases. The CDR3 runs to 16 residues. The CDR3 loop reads CASSQSWDSRRTEAFF. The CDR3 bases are TGCGCCAGCAGTCAGTCCTGGGACTCTCGAAGGACTGAAGCTTTCTTT.

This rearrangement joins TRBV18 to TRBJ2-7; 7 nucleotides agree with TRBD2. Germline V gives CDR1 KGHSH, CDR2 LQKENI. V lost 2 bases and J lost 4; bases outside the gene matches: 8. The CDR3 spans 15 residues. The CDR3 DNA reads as TGTGCCAGCTCACCATATTCGGCTAGCGGTTACGAGCAGTACTTC. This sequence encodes CASSPYSASGYEQYF.

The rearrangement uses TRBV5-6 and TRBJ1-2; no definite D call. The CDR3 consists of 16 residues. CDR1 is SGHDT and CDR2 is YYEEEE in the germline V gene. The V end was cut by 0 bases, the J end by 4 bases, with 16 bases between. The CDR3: CASSLGADPKIYGYTF. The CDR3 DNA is TGTGCCAGCAGCTTGGGGGCAGACCCAAAAATCTATGGCTACACCTTC.

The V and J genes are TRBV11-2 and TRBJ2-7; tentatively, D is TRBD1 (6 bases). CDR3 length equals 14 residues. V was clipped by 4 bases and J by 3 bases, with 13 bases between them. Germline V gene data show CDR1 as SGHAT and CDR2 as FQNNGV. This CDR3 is CASSSTGSVYEQYF. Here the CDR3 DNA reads TGTGCCAGCAGCTCAACAGGGTCCGTCTACGAGCAGTACTTC.

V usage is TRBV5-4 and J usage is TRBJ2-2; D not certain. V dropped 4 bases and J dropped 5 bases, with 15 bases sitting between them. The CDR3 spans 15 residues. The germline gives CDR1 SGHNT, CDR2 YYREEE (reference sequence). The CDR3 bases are TGTGCCAGCAGCCTCGATAGCTCGAGGACCGGGGAGCTGTTTTTT. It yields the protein CASSLDSSRTGELFF.

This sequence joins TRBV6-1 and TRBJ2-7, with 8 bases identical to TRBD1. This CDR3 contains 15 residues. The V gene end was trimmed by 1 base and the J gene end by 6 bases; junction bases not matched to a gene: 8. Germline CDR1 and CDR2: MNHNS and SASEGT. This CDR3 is CASSEVGTGASEQYF. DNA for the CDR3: TGTGCCAGCAGTGAAGTGGGGACAGGCGCCTCCGAGCAGTACTTC.

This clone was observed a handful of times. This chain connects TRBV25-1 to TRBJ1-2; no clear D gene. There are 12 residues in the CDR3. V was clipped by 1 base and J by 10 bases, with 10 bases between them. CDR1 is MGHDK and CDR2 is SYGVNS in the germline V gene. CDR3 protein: CASSESGSPYTF. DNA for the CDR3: TGTGCCAGCAGTGAATCGGGAAGTCCCTACACCTTC.

CDR3 in DNA: TGTGCCAGCAGCGTAGAGGGACAGTCTTATGGCTACACCTTC. The encoded protein is CASSVEGQSYGYTF. V is TRBV9 and J is TRBJ1-2; 7 bases match TRBD1. Germline loops: CDR1 SGDLS, CDR2 YYNGEE. This CDR3 has 14 residues. V lost 0 bases, J lost 5 bases, and 4 bases stayed unmatched.

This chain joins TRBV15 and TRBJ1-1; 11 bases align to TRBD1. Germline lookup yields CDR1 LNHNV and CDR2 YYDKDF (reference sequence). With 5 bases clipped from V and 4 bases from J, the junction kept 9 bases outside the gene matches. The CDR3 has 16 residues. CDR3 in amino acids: CATSDTPGQGGTEAFF. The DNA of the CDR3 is TGTGCCACCAGCGACACCCCGGGACAGGGGGGCACTGAAGCTTTCTTT.

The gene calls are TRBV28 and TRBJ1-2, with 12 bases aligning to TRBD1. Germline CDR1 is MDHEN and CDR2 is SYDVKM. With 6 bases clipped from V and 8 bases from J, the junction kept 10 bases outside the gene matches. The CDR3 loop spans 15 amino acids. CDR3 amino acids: CASSFRDRGRRGYTF. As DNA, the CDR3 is TGTGCCAGCAGCTTCCGGGACAGGGGGCGCCGGGGCTACACCTTC.

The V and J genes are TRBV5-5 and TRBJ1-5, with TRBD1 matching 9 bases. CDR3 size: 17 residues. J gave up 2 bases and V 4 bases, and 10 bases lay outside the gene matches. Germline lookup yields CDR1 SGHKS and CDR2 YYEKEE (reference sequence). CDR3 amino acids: CASSTLPGQGGNQPQHF. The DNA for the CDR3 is TGTGCCAGCAGCACTCTACCGGGACAGGGTGGCAATCAGCCCCAGCATTTT. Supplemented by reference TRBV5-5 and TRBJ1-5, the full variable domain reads DAGVTQSPTHLIKTRGQQVTLRCSPISGHKSVSWYQQVLGQGPQFIFQYYEKEERGRGNFPDRFSARQFPNYSSELNVNALLLGDSALYLCASSTLPGQGGNQPQHFGDGTRLSIL.

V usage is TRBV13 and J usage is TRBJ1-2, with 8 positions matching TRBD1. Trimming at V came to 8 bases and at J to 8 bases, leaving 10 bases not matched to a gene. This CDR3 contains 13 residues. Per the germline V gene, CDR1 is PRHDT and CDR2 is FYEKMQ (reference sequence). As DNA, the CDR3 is TGTGCCAGCGGCATACAGGGGGTTGGCGGCTACACCTTC. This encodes CASGIQGVGGYTF.

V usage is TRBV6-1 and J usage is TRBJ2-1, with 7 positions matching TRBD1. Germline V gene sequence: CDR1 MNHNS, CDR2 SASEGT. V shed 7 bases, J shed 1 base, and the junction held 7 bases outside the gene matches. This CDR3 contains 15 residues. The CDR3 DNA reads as TGTGCCAGCACCACAGGGGTTCTATCCTACAATGAGCAGTTCTTC. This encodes CASTTGVLSYNEQFF.

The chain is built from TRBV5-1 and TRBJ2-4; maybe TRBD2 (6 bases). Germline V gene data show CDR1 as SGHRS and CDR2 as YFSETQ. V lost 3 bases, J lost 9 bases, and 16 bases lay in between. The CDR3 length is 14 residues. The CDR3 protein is CASSSGEVMSIQYF. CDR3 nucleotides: TGCGCCAGCAGCTCGGGGGAGGTAATGAGCATTCAGTACTTC.

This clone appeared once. The CDR3, as DNA: TGTGCCAGCAGCCTGTTGGGGGACAGGGAGAGGAATGAGCAGTTCTTC. Its protein is CASSLLGDRERNEQFF. The rearrangement uses TRBV9 and TRBJ2-1; TRBD1 aligns across 9 bases. J lost 7 bases, V lost 4 bases, and 12 bases had no gene match. Germline lookup yields CDR1 SGDLS and CDR2 YYNGEE. The CDR3 sequence is 16 residues long.

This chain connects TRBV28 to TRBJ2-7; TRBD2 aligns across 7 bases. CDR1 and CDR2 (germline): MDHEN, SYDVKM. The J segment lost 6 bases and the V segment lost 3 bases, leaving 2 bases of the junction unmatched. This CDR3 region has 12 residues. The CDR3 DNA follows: TGTGCCAGCAGTTTGGGGGGGAGCGAGCAGTACTTC. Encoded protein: CASSLGGSEQYF.

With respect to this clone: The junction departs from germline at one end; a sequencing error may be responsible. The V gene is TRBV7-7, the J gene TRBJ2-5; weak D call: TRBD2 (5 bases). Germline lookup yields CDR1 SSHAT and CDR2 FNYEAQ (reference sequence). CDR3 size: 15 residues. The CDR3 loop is CASSPRGPLGGTQYF. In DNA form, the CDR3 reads TGTGCTAGCAGCCCCCGGGGTCCTTTGGGTGGGACCCAGTACTTC.